This TCR beta chain was identified during a study of T cell repertoires in cytomegalovirus infection. Looking at the study overall: It can be stated that public TCR beta signatures indicated CMV infection as well as a matching HLA type. Study-level findings and limits: Carriers of CMV plus the relevant HLA were identified by cumulative public TCR beta family frequency.

With respect to this clonotype: As yet, its antigen is unknown.

In TCRdb, the reads were re-called with MiXCR into one record per CDR3 protein. The sample has a few hundred thousand distinct CDR3 sequences, roughly 42% seen once. The receptor was isolated from a human donor in good health (CMV status not recorded). Some clones in this sample may be carry-over from other donors' samples. Sequenced here: cultured PBMCs, sampled from culture after CMV antigen stimulation.

This CDR3 reads CSATATSGGPYEQYF. The CDR3 DNA is TGCAGTGCTACCGCGACTAGCGGGGGACCCTACGAGCAGTACTTC. The genes are TRBV20-1 and TRBJ2-7, with 12 bases matching TRBD2. The CDR3 consists of 15 residues. Germline CDR1 and CDR2: DFQATT and SNEGSKA (reference sequence). The V segment lost 4 bases and the J segment 2 bases; nucleotides outside the gene matches: 6.